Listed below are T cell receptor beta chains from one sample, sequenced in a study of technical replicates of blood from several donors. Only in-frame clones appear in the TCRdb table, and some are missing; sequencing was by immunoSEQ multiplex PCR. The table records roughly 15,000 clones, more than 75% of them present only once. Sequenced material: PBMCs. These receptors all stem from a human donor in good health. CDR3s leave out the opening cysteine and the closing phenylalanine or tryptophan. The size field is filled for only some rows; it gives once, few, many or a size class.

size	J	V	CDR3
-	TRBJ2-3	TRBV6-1	ASSLGTKYTQY
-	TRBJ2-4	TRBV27	ASSFGGESDIQY
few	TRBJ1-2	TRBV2	ASSEQMSNYGYT
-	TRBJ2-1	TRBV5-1	ASSSAGGYNEQF
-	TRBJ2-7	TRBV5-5	ASSPRGAGVHYEQY
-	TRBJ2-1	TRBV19	ASSTGFNEQF
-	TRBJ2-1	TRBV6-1	ASSGGASGNIEQF
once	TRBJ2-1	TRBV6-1	ASSEVGTSGLNEQF
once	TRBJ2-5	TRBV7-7	ASSASGTGVETQY
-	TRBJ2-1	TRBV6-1	ASSKDRGSYNEQF
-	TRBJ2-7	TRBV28	ASRTPGQVYEQY
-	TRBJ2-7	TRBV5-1	ASSPDRGYEQY
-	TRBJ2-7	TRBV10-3	AISYGTGISYEQY
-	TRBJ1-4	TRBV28	ASSRTGELNEKLF
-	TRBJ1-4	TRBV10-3	AISESRAAADKLF
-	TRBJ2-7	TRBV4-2	ASSLEVGRGYEQY
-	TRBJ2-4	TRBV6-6	ASMAPEDIQY
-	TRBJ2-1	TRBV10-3	AISESSNEQF
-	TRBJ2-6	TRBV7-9	ASSSAQVGAWANVLT
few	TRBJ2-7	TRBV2	ASNAASGYEQY
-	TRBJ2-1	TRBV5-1	ASVSGGQGSRNEQF
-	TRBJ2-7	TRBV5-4	ASSLVTGGAYEQY
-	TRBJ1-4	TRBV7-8	ASATGAVDEKLF
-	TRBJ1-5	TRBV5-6	ASSLAAGVSHQPQH
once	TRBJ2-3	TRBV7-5	VRSLRTRATDTQY
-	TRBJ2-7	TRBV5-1	ASSPRGQGKVHEQY
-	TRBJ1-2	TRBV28	ASSFRHRGANYGYT
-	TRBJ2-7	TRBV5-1	ASSLAVQGQGYEQY
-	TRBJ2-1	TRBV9	ASSVANLGGNEQF
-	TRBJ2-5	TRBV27	ASSPDLRVETQY
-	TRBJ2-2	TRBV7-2	ASPPGLAGTGELF
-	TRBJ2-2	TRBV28	ASSLWVAGGNTGELF
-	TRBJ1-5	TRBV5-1	ASSLDGQGGQPQH
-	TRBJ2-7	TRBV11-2	ASSLWDRGGEQY
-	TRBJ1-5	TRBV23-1	ASSLRGAGTTAQH
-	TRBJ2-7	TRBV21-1	ASGPRVAGRYEQY
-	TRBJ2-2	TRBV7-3	ASSSPPSGRSDTGELF
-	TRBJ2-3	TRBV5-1	ASSLVLAGGGDTQY
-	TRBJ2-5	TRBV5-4	ASSRDSWYQETQY
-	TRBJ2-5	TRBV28	ASSRGQETQY
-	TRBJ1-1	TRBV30	AWTLPGTEAF
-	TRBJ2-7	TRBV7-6	ASSPGMRGRGEQY